This note documents a single TCR beta chain sequence. The sample originates from a study of blood T cell repertoires in COVID-19. As for the study in general: Samples came from the United States, Italy and Spain, spanning acute and convalescent COVID-19. T cells, B-cell-depleted T cells, or PBMCs supplied cDNA or gDNA.

This CDR3 has 14 residues. Germline V gene sequence: CDR1 SNHLY, CDR2 FYNNEI. V was cut by 0 bases and J by 0 bases, with 4 bases left in between. This table comes from immunoSEQ multiplex PCR, and its TCRdb copy is limited to in-frame clones, with some not included. The sample records about 130,000 clones, 86% being singletons. Recruited during active infection, patients (from Seattle) were subsequently followed longitudinally. The sequencing input was peripheral blood. The clonotype originates from a woman in her 70s with COVID-19, enrolled during active disease. The V and J genes are TRBV2 and TRBJ2-3, with no clear D. This chain's CDR3 is CASSEALSTDTQYF. In nucleotides, the CDR3 is TGTGCCAGCAGTGAAGCCCTTAGCACAGATACGCAGTATTTT. Variable domain in full (rest from reference TRBV2 and TRBJ2-3): EPEVTQTPSHQVTQMGQEVILRCVPISNHLYFYWYRQILGQKVEFLVSFYNNEISEKSEIFDDQFSVERPDGSNFTLKIRSTKLEDSAMYFCASSEALSTDTQYFGPGTRLTVL.